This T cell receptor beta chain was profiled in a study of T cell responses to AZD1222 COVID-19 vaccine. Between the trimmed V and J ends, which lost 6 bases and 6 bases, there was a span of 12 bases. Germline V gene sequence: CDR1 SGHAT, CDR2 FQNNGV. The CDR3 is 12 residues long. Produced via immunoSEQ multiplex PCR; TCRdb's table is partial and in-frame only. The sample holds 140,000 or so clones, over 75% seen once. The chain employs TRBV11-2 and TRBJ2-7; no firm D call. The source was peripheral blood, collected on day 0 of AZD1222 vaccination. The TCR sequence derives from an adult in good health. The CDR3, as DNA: TGTGCCAGCAGATACCTACTACGCGAGCAGTACTTC. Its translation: CASRYLLREQYF.